A single T cell receptor (beta chain) is shown here with its context. Its matching antigen is unknown. This specimen comes from a study of T cells in Graves' hyperthyroidism and ophthalmopathy. Overall study findings and caveats: Separating ophthalmopathy from stable hyperthyroidism was achieved by a 13 V-J model.

Participants, patients aged 18 to 65, had newly diagnosed hyperthyroidism with a duration under 2 months. Using RNA transcripts as the source, TCR beta CDR3 regions were amplified. When the TCR CDR3 underwent first-round RT-PCR, the HTBI primer set was used. TCRdb used MiXCR to reprocess the multiplex PCR reads, holding one entry per CDR3 protein. The top ten hold roughly 15% of the sample, which has hundreds of thousands of distinct CDR3 sequences, more than 15% seen once. Germline CDR1 reads SQVTM; CDR2 reads ANQGSEA. Trimming took 7 bases from V and 4 from J, leaving 19 bases between them. The CDR3 sequence is 14 residues long.

The TCR originated in a woman aged 18 to 35 with Graves' hyperthyroidism. The V and J genes are TRBV29-1 and TRBJ2-5; a possible D gene is TRBD2 (6 bases). The sample was blood. As DNA, the CDR3 is TGCAGCGGACTTCTAGCGCCCGTGGGAGAGACCCAGTACTTC. It encodes CSGLLAPVGETQYF.